This T cell receptor beta chain was found in a study of T cell responses to AZD1222 COVID-19 vaccine. Clones were sequenced by immunoSEQ multiplex PCR, and TCRdb holds only the in-frame ones, with some missing. The table lists roughly 150,000 clones, 90% of them singletons. This clonotype was obtained from an adult who received the AZD1222 COVID-19 vaccine. The sequencing here drew on peripheral blood, taken 28 days after the second AZD1222 dose.

CDR3 sequence (DNA): TGTGCCAGCAGCTTGGACAGCCCCTACAATGAGCAGTTCTTC. Protein: CASSLDSPYNEQFF. The J gene is TRBJ2-1, the V gene TRBV7-3; D is possibly TRBD1 (6 bases). This CDR3 is built from 14 residues. The V end lost 3 bases, the J end lost 2 bases, and 8 bases lay between the germline ends. The germline gives CDR1 SGHTA, CDR2 FQGTGA.